This paragraph covers one T cell receptor (beta chain) sequence. Antigen unknown. CDR1 is PRHDT and CDR2 is FYEKMQ in the germline V gene (reference sequence). The CDR3 runs to 15 residues. V shed 5 bases and J 2 bases; nucleotides not matched to a gene: 9. Method: immunoSEQ multiplex PCR; TCRdb's copy keeps in-frame clones and lacks some. The table lists 200,000 or so clones, 87% of them singletons. These data are taken from a study of T cell responses to AZD1222 COVID-19 vaccine. General study points: It was only after the peak T cell response that any repertoires were sampled. Possibly, clonal diversity was underestimated; donors were largely white British and included more females.

The specimen comprised peripheral blood, sampled on day 0 of MenACWY control vaccination. The clonotype was recovered from an adult in good health. This sequence joins TRBV13 and TRBJ2-7; 7 bases match TRBD1. The chain's CDR3 is CASSPRRQGTYEQYF. The DNA of the CDR3 is TGTGCCAGCAGCCCAAGACGACAGGGTACCTACGAGCAGTACTTC.